These 13 T cell receptor beta chains share one sample of origin, sequenced in a study of blood T cells in healthy people across ages. Through a sample-barcoded 5' primer and a J-beta primer mix, a second PCR was run for roughly 6 to 12 cycles. In TCRdb, the 5' RACE reads were re-called with MiXCR into one record per CDR3 protein. The sample yields roughly 1,500,000 distinct CDR3 sequences, about 32% seen once. The source material was blood. All receptors come from a woman under 40 in good health.

Only a few counts were recorded for this clonotype. At one of its ends the junction is not consistent with the germline gene, which may arise from a read error. The chain uses TRBV12-3 or TRBV12-4 and TRBJ1-1; D remains unclear. This CDR3 comprises 12 residues. CDR3 DNA sequence: TGTGCCAGCAGTCCAGGTAACACTGGAGCTTTCTTT. Its protein product is CASSPGNTGAFF.

A note on this clonotype: One end of the junction fails to match germline, which may point to a read error. The genes are TRBV3-1 and TRBJ1-2; D gene unclear. The CDR3 consists of 12 residues. Germline assignment: CDR1 LGHDT and CDR2 YNNKEL (reference sequence). CDR3 DNA: TGTGCCAGCAACCAAGCCCAGCGGGGCTACACCTTC. Protein: CASNQAQRGYTF.

V and J are TRBV20-1 and TRBJ2-2; D might be TRBD1 (5 bases). V shed 3 bases and J shed 7 bases, with 9 bases lying between them. This CDR3 is built from 12 residues. Per the germline V gene, CDR1 is DFQATT and CDR2 is SNEGSKA (reference sequence). CDR3 loop: CSASQGLGELFF. CDR3 DNA sequence: TGCAGTGCTAGTCAGGGCCTCGGGGAGCTGTTTTTT.

CDR3 bases: TGTGCCAGCAGCCAATGGACGGCTAGCTACGAGCAGTACTTC. Translating gives CASSQWTASYEQYF. This chain connects TRBV5-6 to TRBJ2-7; no firm D call. The CDR3 has 14 amino acids. Per the germline V gene, CDR1 is SGHDT and CDR2 is YYEEEE. Between the trimmed V and J ends, which lost 4 bases and 3 bases, there was a span of 14 bases.

V and J are TRBV7-2 and TRBJ2-1, with no clear D. V lost 3 bases to trimming and J lost 4 bases, with 13 bases between them. The CDR3 sequence is 15 residues long. Per germline, CDR1 SGHTA and CDR2 FQGNSA. The chain's CDR3 is CASSLGSDGYNEQFF. The CDR3 coding sequence is TGTGCCAGCAGCTTGGGGTCGGACGGTTACAATGAGCAGTTCTTC.

In its sample, this clonotype was seen once. The gene calls are TRBV9 and TRBJ2-7, with TRBD1 matching 9 bases. Germline assignment: CDR1 SGDLS and CDR2 YYNGEE. The V segment lost 4 bases and the J segment 6 bases; nucleotides outside the gene matches: 8. The CDR3 has 14 residues. The CDR3 sequence is CASSTGTGFREQYF. The CDR3 DNA reads as TGTGCCAGCAGCACCGGGACAGGGTTTCGCGAGCAGTACTTC.

This clonotype was detected ten times or more. This chain connects TRBV5-1 to TRBJ2-1; TRBD1 matches 8 bases. The CDR3 contains 16 residues. J lost 4 bases, V lost 5 bases, and 11 bases had no gene match. Germline V gene sequence: CDR1 SGHRS, CDR2 YFSETQ. Here the CDR3 DNA reads TGCGCCAGCAGATCCTTCGGGACAGGATTTTACAATGAGCAGTTCTTC. Its protein product is CASRSFGTGFYNEQFF.

This chain links TRBV20-1 with TRBJ1-1, with 8 bases that match TRBD1. Trimming cost V 7 bases and J 1 base; bases outside gene matches: 8. The CDR3 consists of 14 residues. CDR1 is DFQATT and CDR2 is SNEGSKA in the germline V gene (reference sequence). CDR3 sequence reads: CSVARDRSNTEAFF. In nucleotides, the CDR3 is TGCAGTGTGGCTAGGGACAGGTCGAACACTGAAGCTTTCTTT.

This chain uses TRBV24-1 with TRBJ2-2, with D unclear. Germline CDR1 and CDR2: KGHDR and SFDVKD. This CDR3 spans 17 amino acids. Trimming removed 1 base from V and 2 bases from J, with 13 bases in between. CDR3 coding DNA: TGTGCCACCAGTGATTTTCGCCCCGAGACAAACACCGGGGAGCTGTTTTTT. Translating it yields CATSDFRPETNTGELFF.

Ten or more counts support this clonotype. V and J are TRBV10-3 and TRBJ2-5; D perhaps matches TRBD2 (6 bases). The CDR3 contains 12 residues. Deletions cut 4 bases from V and 3 bases from J, with 6 bases between. Germline V gene data show CDR1 as ENHRY and CDR2 as SYGVKD. The CDR3 loop reads CAISAGEETQYF. The CDR3 DNA follows: TGTGCCATCAGTGCGGGGGAAGAGACCCAGTACTTC.

Ten or more counts support this clonotype. This chain uses TRBV4-2 with TRBJ1-2; D is possibly TRBD1 (5 bases). Trimming took 4 bases from V and 7 from J, leaving 13 bases between them. The V gene's germline CDR1 is LGHNA and CDR2 YNFKEQ. The CDR3 length is 13 residues. In nucleotides, the CDR3 is TGTGCCAGCAGCCTGGGGGAGGTCCGTGGCTACACCTTC. As protein: CASSLGEVRGYTF.

The CDR3 bases are TGTGCCAGCAGTGGGGATCTGAATTCACCCCTCCACTTT. Protein: CASSGDLNSPLHF. The chain combines TRBV25-1 with TRBJ1-6; D unresolved. V lost 4 bases, J lost 7 bases, and 8 bases lay in between. This CDR3 contains 13 residues. Looked up from germline, CDR1 is MGHDK and CDR2 is SYGVNS.

This clonotype was observed a few times. This chain joins TRBV3-1 and TRBJ2-1, with D hard to call. Between the trimmed V and J ends, which lost 4 bases and 10 bases, there was a span of 11 bases. Germline assignment: CDR1 LGHDT and CDR2 YNNKEL (reference sequence). The CDR3 has 12 amino acids. CDR3 nucleotide sequence: TGTGCCAGCAGCCTCCTTAGTGGGGAGCAGTTCTTC. Translated, it gives CASSLLSGEQFF.